This is a list of T cell receptor beta chains from one sample in a study of T cell changes during pregnancy in multiple sclerosis. This table comes from immunoSEQ multiplex PCR, and its TCRdb copy is limited to in-frame clones, with some not included. The sample contains tens of thousands of clones, 90% of which appear only once. The sample consisted of CD8+ T cells from peripheral blood mononuclear cells, taken before pregnancy. Receptors originate from a female donor with multiple sclerosis, enrolled in a pregnancy study. Both conserved end residues are part of each CDR3. Each record gives: clone size, V gene, J gene, D gene, CDR3 protein, CDR3 DNA. The D gene is left open where the match is weak. Clone size is given for some rows only: seen once, a few or many times, or a class if the clone is expanded.

abundance: .
v_gene: TRBV9
j_gene: TRBJ1-2
d_gene: .
CDR3aa: CASSVRGGQNYGYTF
CDR3nt: TGTGCCAGCAGCGTAAGGGGGGGGCAGAACTATGGCTACACCTTC

abundance: .
v_gene: TRBV19
j_gene: TRBJ1-1
d_gene: TRBD1
CDR3aa: CASSAGGSDFTEAFF
CDR3nt: TGTGCCAGTAGCGCAGGGGGCTCTGATTTTACTGAAGCTTTCTTT

abundance: .
v_gene: TRBV7-9
j_gene: TRBJ2-1
d_gene: TRBD2
CDR3aa: CASSTKTTSGRINNEQFF
CDR3nt: TGTGCCAGCAGCACCAAAACGACTAGCGGGAGAATAAACAATGAGCAGTTCTTC

abundance: .
v_gene: TRBV6-1
j_gene: TRBJ1-2
d_gene: TRBD1
CDR3aa: CASRESGTGGEGGYTF
CDR3nt: TGTGCCAGCAGGGAAAGTGGGACAGGGGGCGAGGGTGGCTACACCTTC

abundance: .
v_gene: TRBV27
j_gene: TRBJ2-6
d_gene: TRBD2
CDR3aa: CASSLYEGGSSGANVLTF
CDR3nt: TGTGCCAGCAGTTTATATGAGGGCGGGAGCTCTGGGGCCAACGTCCTGACTTTC

abundance: .
v_gene: TRBV27
j_gene: TRBJ1-2
d_gene: .
CDR3aa: CASSFRSDRFYGYTF
CDR3nt: TGTGCCAGCAGTTTTCGGTCAGACAGGTTCTATGGCTACACCTTC

abundance: once
v_gene: TRBV7-6
j_gene: TRBJ1-1
d_gene: .
CDR3aa: CASSPSGYTEAFF
CDR3nt: TGTGCCAGCAGCCCTTCAGGGTACACTGAAGCTTTCTTT

abundance: .
v_gene: TRBV11-2
j_gene: TRBJ2-3
d_gene: TRBD1
CDR3aa: CASSFSDRTTDTQYF
CDR3nt: TGTGCCAGCAGCTTCTCGGACAGGACCACAGATACGCAGTATTTT

abundance: .
v_gene: TRBV28
j_gene: TRBJ2-3
d_gene: TRBD2
CDR3aa: CASSLSGTTDTQYF
CDR3nt: TGTGCCAGCAGTCTTAGCGGGACCACAGATACGCAGTATTTT

abundance: .
v_gene: TRBV10-2
j_gene: TRBJ2-7
d_gene: .
CDR3aa: CASDSGYEQYF
CDR3nt: TGCGCCAGCGACTCCGGATACGAGCAGTACTTC

abundance: .
v_gene: TRBV14
j_gene: TRBJ1-2
d_gene: TRBD1
CDR3aa: CASSQERTGTHYYGYTF
CDR3nt: TGTGCCAGCAGCCAAGAACGGACAGGGACCCACTACTATGGCTACACCTTC

abundance: once
v_gene: TRBV6-1
j_gene: TRBJ2-7
d_gene: TRBD1
CDR3aa: CASSVTGTGPYEQYF
CDR3nt: TGTGCCAGCAGCGTCACCGGGACAGGGCCATACGAGCAGTACTTC

abundance: .
v_gene: TRBV7-8
j_gene: TRBJ2-3
d_gene: .
CDR3aa: CASSARRDPGTDTQYF
CDR3nt: TGTGCCAGCAGCGCCCGGCGGGACCCCGGGACAGATACGCAGTATTTT

abundance: .
v_gene: TRBV7-8
j_gene: TRBJ1-1
d_gene: TRBD1
CDR3aa: CASREETGGENTEAFF
CDR3nt: TGTGCCAGCAGGGAAGAGACAGGGGGCGAGAACACTGAAGCTTTCTTT

abundance: .
v_gene: TRBV5-1
j_gene: TRBJ2-3
d_gene: .
CDR3aa: CASSLYGRTDTQYF
CDR3nt: TGCGCCAGCAGCTTGTACGGTCGCACAGATACGCAGTATTTT

abundance: .
v_gene: TRBV28
j_gene: TRBJ2-1
d_gene: TRBD1
CDR3aa: CASTNTGTGLYNEQFF
CDR3nt: TGTGCCAGCACCAATACCGGGACAGGGCTTTACAATGAGCAGTTCTTC

abundance: .
v_gene: TRBV7-6
j_gene: TRBJ2-2
d_gene: TRBD2
CDR3aa: CASSSLADAGELFF
CDR3nt: TGTGCCAGCAGCTCCCTAGCGGACGCCGGGGAGCTGTTTTTT

abundance: .
v_gene: TRBV11-2
j_gene: TRBJ2-7
d_gene: TRBD2
CDR3aa: CASSLGTSGYEQYF
CDR3nt: TGTGCCAGCAGCTTAGGAACTAGCGGTTACGAGCAGTACTTC

abundance: once
v_gene: TRBV9
j_gene: TRBJ2-5
d_gene: TRBD2
CDR3aa: CASSGERGVTHKETQYF
CDR3nt: TGTGCCAGCAGCGGAGAGCGGGGGGTGACCCATAAAGAGACCCAGTACTTC

abundance: few
v_gene: TRBV6-4
j_gene: TRBJ2-2
d_gene: TRBD2
CDR3aa: CASSSTSGGPDTGELFF
CDR3nt: TGTGCCAGCAGTTCGACTAGCGGGGGGCCGGACACCGGGGAGCTGTTTTTT

abundance: .
v_gene: TRBV5-8
j_gene: TRBJ2-5
d_gene: .
CDR3aa: CASSLWGRASGEETQYF
CDR3nt: TGTGCCAGCAGCTTGTGGGGGCGGGCTAGCGGCGAAGAGACCCAGTACTTC

abundance: .
v_gene: TRBV4-1
j_gene: TRBJ2-3
d_gene: .
CDR3aa: CASSQESAGRLGDTQYF
CDR3nt: TGCGCCAGCAGCCAAGAATCCGCCGGGAGACTGGGAGATACGCAGTATTTT

abundance: .
v_gene: TRBV5-1
j_gene: TRBJ2-7
d_gene: TRBD1
CDR3aa: CASSLRQGSSYEQYF
CDR3nt: TGCGCCAGCAGCTTACGACAGGGGAGCTCCTACGAGCAGTACTTC

abundance: .
v_gene: TRBV18
j_gene: TRBJ2-7
d_gene: .
CDR3aa: CASSPELTYEQYF
CDR3nt: TGTGCCAGCTCACCGGAGCTCACCTACGAGCAGTACTTC

abundance: .
v_gene: TRBV29-1
j_gene: TRBJ2-1
d_gene: TRBD1
CDR3aa: CSSGQGGYNEQFF
CDR3nt: TGCAGCTCGGGACAGGGTGGGTACAATGAGCAGTTCTTC

abundance: .
v_gene: TRBV5-4
j_gene: TRBJ2-1
d_gene: .
CDR3aa: CASSSENREKQFF
CDR3nt: TGTGCCAGCAGCTCGGAGAACAGGGAAAAGCAGTTCTTC

abundance: .
v_gene: TRBV7-6
j_gene: TRBJ2-2
d_gene: .
CDR3aa: CASSLGDTGELFF
CDR3nt: TGTGCCAGCAGCTTAGGAGACACCGGGGAGCTGTTTTTT

abundance: .
v_gene: TRBV5-1
j_gene: TRBJ2-1
d_gene: TRBD2
CDR3aa: CASSLAEWTRHNEQFF
CDR3nt: TGCGCCAGCAGCTTGGCCGAATGGACTAGGCACAATGAGCAGTTCTTC

abundance: .
v_gene: TRBV2
j_gene: TRBJ1-4
d_gene: .
CDR3aa: CASSEKGVTNEKLFF
CDR3nt: TGTGCCAGCAGTGAAAAGGGGGTGACTAATGAAAAACTGTTTTTT

abundance: once
v_gene: TRBV27
j_gene: TRBJ2-1
d_gene: .
CDR3aa: CASSFSRSSYNEQFF
CDR3nt: TGTGCCAGCAGTTTCTCCCGGAGCTCCTACAATGAGCAGTTCTTC

abundance: .
v_gene: TRBV28
j_gene: TRBJ1-5
d_gene: TRBD1
CDR3aa: CASSPDRGSGSNQPQHF
CDR3nt: TGTGCCAGCAGTCCAGACAGGGGATCGGGTAGCAATCAGCCCCAGCATTTT

abundance: .
v_gene: TRBV19
j_gene: TRBJ2-3
d_gene: TRBD2
CDR3aa: CASSTKRGGIDTQYF
CDR3nt: TGTGCCAGTAGCACCAAGCGGGGCGGGATAGATACGCAGTATTTT

abundance: .
v_gene: TRBV5-6
j_gene: TRBJ1-4
d_gene: TRBD1
CDR3aa: CASSVLGQADYEKLFF
CDR3nt: TGTGCCAGCAGCGTCCTAGGACAGGCTGATTACGAAAAACTGTTTTTT

abundance: once
v_gene: TRBV30
j_gene: TRBJ2-7
d_gene: .
CDR3aa: CAWSVPRNTYEQYF
CDR3nt: TGTGCCTGGAGTGTACCCAGGAACACCTACGAGCAGTACTTC

abundance: .
v_gene: TRBV7-6
j_gene: TRBJ2-3
d_gene: .
CDR3aa: CASSLGGGPEDTQYF
CDR3nt: TGTGCCAGCAGCTTAGGAGGAGGGCCCGAAGATACGCAGTATTTT

abundance: .
v_gene: TRBV5-4
j_gene: TRBJ2-1
d_gene: TRBD2
CDR3aa: CATPAGEKGNEQFF
CDR3nt: TGTGCCACCCCAGCGGGAGAAAAGGGCAATGAGCAGTTCTTC

abundance: .
v_gene: TRBV7-9
j_gene: TRBJ1-1
d_gene: TRBD1
CDR3aa: CASSPQGASNTEAFF
CDR3nt: TGTGCCAGCAGCCCTCAGGGGGCCTCGAACACTGAAGCTTTCTTT

abundance: .
v_gene: TRBV5-1
j_gene: TRBJ1-2
d_gene: .
CDR3aa: CASSLKTGSLYGYTF
CDR3nt: TGCGCCAGCAGCTTAAAGACAGGCTCTCTCTATGGCTACACCTTC

abundance: .
v_gene: TRBV12-5
j_gene: TRBJ2-1
d_gene: TRBD2
CDR3aa: CASGLVSGSVRNEQFF
CDR3nt: TGTGCTAGTGGTTTGGTTAGCGGGAGCGTAAGGAATGAGCAGTTCTTC

abundance: .
v_gene: TRBV9
j_gene: TRBJ2-1
d_gene: TRBD2
CDR3aa: CASSVGGGFDEQFF
CDR3nt: TGTGCCAGCAGCGTCGGGGGGGGCTTCGATGAGCAGTTCTTC

abundance: .
v_gene: TRBV30
j_gene: TRBJ2-1
d_gene: TRBD1
CDR3aa: CAWNMGQGLTNEQFF
CDR3nt: TGTGCCTGGAATATGGGACAGGGGTTAACGAATGAGCAGTTCTTC